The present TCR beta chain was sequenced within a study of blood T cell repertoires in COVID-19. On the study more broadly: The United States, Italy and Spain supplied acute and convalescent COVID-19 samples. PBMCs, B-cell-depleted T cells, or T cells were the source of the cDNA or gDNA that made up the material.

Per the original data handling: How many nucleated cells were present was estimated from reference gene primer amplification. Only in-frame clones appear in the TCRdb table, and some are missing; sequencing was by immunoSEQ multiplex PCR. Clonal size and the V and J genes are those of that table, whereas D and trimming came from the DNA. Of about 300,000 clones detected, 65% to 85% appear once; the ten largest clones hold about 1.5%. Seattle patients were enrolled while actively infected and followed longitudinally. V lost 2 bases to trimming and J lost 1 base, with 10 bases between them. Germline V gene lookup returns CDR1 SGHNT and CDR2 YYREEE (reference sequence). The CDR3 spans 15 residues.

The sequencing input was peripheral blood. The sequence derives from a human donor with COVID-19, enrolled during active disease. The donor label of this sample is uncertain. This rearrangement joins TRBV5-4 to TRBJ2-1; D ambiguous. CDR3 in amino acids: CASSFRQVSYNEQFF. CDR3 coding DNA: TGTGCCAGCAGCTTTCGCCAGGTTTCCTACAATGAGCAGTTCTTC.